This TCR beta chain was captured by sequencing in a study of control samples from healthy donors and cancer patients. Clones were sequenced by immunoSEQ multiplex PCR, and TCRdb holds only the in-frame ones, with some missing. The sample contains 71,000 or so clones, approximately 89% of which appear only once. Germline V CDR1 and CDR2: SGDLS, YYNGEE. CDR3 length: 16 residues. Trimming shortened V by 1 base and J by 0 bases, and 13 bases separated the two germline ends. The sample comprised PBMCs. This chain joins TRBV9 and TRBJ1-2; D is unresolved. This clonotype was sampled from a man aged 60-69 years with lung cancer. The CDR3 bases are TGTGCCAGCAGCGTATCGGAGACCAGGACTAACTATGGCTACACCTTC. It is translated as CASSVSETRTNYGYTF.